This T cell receptor (beta chain) is from a study of blood T cell repertoires in COVID-19. For the study at large: Acute and convalescent COVID-19 specimens originated in the United States, Italy and Spain. Sample material is recorded as cDNA or gDNA derived from T cells, B-cell-depleted T cells, or PBMCs.

The V and J ends lost 3 bases and 5 bases respectively, with 10 bases between them. This CDR3 contains 13 residues. Germline loops: CDR1 SGHKS, CDR2 YYEKEE (reference sequence). Authors' data handling: Using reference gene primer amplification, nucleated cell counts were estimated. Method: immunoSEQ multiplex PCR; TCRdb's copy keeps in-frame clones and lacks some. D and trimming were read from the DNA, whereas the V and J calls and clone size are those reported in that table. The table shows over 45,000 clones, with about 86% occurring only once. Sequenced material: peripheral blood. The sequence derives from a human donor in a cohort sampled during active COVID-19. This chain uses TRBV5-5 with TRBJ2-3; possible D gene TRBD2, 6 bases. The CDR3 is CASSSLSGDTQYF. CDR3 in DNA: TGTGCCAGCAGCTCCCTTAGCGGAGATACGCAGTATTTT.